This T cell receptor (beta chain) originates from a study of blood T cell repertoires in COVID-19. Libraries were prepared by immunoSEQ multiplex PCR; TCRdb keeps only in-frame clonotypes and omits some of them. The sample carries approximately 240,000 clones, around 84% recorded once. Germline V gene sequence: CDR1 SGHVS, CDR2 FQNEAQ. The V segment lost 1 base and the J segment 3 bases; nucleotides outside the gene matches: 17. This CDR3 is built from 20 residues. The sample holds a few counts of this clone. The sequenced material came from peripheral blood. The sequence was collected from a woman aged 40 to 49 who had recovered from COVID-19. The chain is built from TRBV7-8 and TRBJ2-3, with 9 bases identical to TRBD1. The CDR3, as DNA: TGTGCCAGCAGCTTAGTCGCTTCCGCTACAGGGGGCGCGATTACAGATACGCAGTATTTT. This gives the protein CASSLVASATGGAITDTQYF.